These 9 T cell receptor beta chains were all obtained from the same sample, sequenced in a study of blood T cell repertoires in COVID-19 (dated by TCRdb to between 2020 and 2021). The library was generated by the immunoSEQ multiplex PCR assay. TCRdb obtained this table from immuneACCESS and retained in-frame rearrangements with V and J assigned. These tables miss some clones; where compared with another copy, unresolved V genes account for less than half of the shortfall, and the remainder is unexplained. A total of some 250,000 clones appear in this sample, 80% to 90% of them only once. Of the sample, less than 2.5% falls within the top ten clones. Sequenced input: PBMCs or T cells enriched from blood (not recorded which). These receptors were obtained from a woman aged 45-65 years who had recovered from COVID-19.

This chain links TRBV5-1 with TRBJ2-1, with no clear D. CDR1 is SGHRS, CDR2 YFSETQ, per germline. The CDR3 has 19 residues. Trimming left V 4 bases short and J 0 bases short, with 23 bases between. CDR3 in DNA: TGCGCCAGCAGCCGGTATAGTCCGGGTCTCGTCCTCTCCTACAATGAGCAGTTCTTC. Translating gives CASSRYSPGLVLSYNEQFF.

The chain couples TRBV27 to TRBJ1-1; TRBD1 matches 7 bases. The CDR3 consists of 13 residues. V shed 9 bases and J 2 bases; nucleotides not matched to a gene: 6. CDR1 and CDR2 (germline): MNHEY, SMNVEV (reference sequence). The CDR3 bases are TGTGCCAGGCAACAGGGGATCAACACTGAAGCTTTCTTT. Translation gives CARQQGINTEAFF.

This chain uses TRBV7-9 with TRBJ2-1; TRBD2 might be the D (6 bases). Germline V CDR1 and CDR2: SEHNR, FQNEAQ (reference sequence). Trimming removed 11 bases at V and 7 bases at J, with 15 bases between. This CDR3 contains 12 residues. The CDR3 nucleotides are TGTGCCGGAGGGGCAGGCTCTAATGAGCAGTTCTTC. Amino acids: CAGGAGSNEQFF.

The J gene is TRBJ2-2, the V gene TRBV28, with TRBD2 matching 10 bases. This CDR3 spans 19 amino acids. CDR1 is MDHEN, CDR2 SYDVKM, per germline. With 5 bases clipped from V and 5 bases from J, the junction kept 17 bases outside the gene matches. The DNA for the CDR3 is TGTGCCAGCAGTCCGAAAGTCTCCTCTAGCGGGAGTATGACCGGGGAGCTGTTTTTT. Amino acid sequence: CASSPKVSSSGSMTGELFF.

CDR3 amino acids: CASSPGLEVGTQYF. CDR3 in DNA: TGTGCCAGTAGCCCAGGGCTTGAGGTTGGTACGCAGTATTTT. The J gene is TRBJ2-3, the V gene TRBV19; D is perhaps TRBD1 (5 bases). There are 14 residues in the CDR3. Trimming pared 6 bases from V and 8 bases from J, leaving 18 bases between. Germline V gives CDR1 LNHDA, CDR2 SQIVND (reference sequence).

J is TRBJ2-3 and V is TRBV10-3; TRBD2 agrees at 10 bases. V was clipped by 4 bases and J by 0 bases; unmatched bases: 10. This CDR3 spans 18 amino acids. Looked up from germline, CDR1 is ENHRY and CDR2 is SYGVKD. CDR3 region: CAISVELQTSGSTDTQYF. In nucleotides, the CDR3 is TGTGCCATCAGTGTCGAACTCCAGACTAGCGGGAGCACAGATACGCAGTATTTT.

The chain has TRBV10-3 and TRBJ2-7; 9 nucleotides line up with TRBD2. Germline CDR1 ENHRY, CDR2 SYGVKD. The CDR3 sequence is 14 residues long. V shed 4 bases and J 3 bases; nucleotides not matched to a gene: 4. The CDR3 loop reads CAISATSGNYEQYF. Written as DNA, the CDR3 is TGTGCCATCAGTGCGACTAGCGGCAACTACGAGCAGTACTTC.

The chain is built from TRBV7-9 and TRBJ2-3, with 9 bases fitting TRBD2. The V segment lost 1 base and the J segment 4 bases; nucleotides outside the gene matches: 3. The CDR3 extends over 15 amino acids. Per the germline V gene, CDR1 is SEHNR and CDR2 is FQNEAQ (reference sequence). This CDR3 is CASSLVSGSSDTQYF. The DNA for the CDR3 is TGTGCCAGCAGCTTAGTTAGCGGGAGTTCAGATACGCAGTATTTT.

V usage is TRBV11-2 and J usage is TRBJ2-4; tentatively, D is TRBD1 (6 bases). Germline-derived CDR1 and CDR2 are SGHAT and FQNNGV. Trimming shortened V by 5 bases and J by 4 bases, and 18 bases separated the two germline ends. This CDR3 spans 16 amino acids. The CDR3 bases are TGTGCCAGCAGCCCGACGACAGGCTCTCTAAAAAACATTCAGTACTTC. Encoded protein: CASSPTTGSLKNIQYF.